This T cell receptor (beta chain) was identified in a study of T cells in localized non-small cell lung cancer. Notes on the study in general: Sequencing covered just one tumor region, so heterogeneity cannot be ruled out.

This CDR3 comprises 16 residues. Germline lookup yields CDR1 SGHRS and CDR2 YFSETQ. Trimming took off 0 bases at V and 5 bases at J, with 17 bases between the two ends. Using immunoSEQ multiplex PCR, the repertoire was profiled, and TCRdb retains in-frame clones only, with some absent. The profile shows under 35,000 clones, about four fifths of them singletons. Remarks on this clone: Its antigen is undetermined.

The receptor's source is a male donor aged 60 or older with stage III squamous cell lung carcinoma. The material was peripheral blood, obtained before any cancer treatment. V gene TRBV5-1 combines with J gene TRBJ2-5; perhaps TRBD1 as D (5 bases). The CDR3 DNA reads TGCGCCAGCAGCTTGGCGCCAGGGCTACAAGGGGAGACCCAGTACTTC. Translating it yields CASSLAPGLQGETQYF.